The 17 T cell receptor beta chains given below trace back to one sample, sequenced in a study of monozygotic twins with inflammatory bowel disease. TCRdb re-called the 5' RACE reads; every CDR3 protein appears as one record, without DNA. Recorded for this sample: 300,000 to 450,000 distinct CDR3 sequences. Sequencing used blood. The receptors originated from a human donor with ulcerative colitis or Crohn's disease, or a healthy co-twin of an affected twin (not recorded which).

V and J are TRBV5-1 and TRBJ2-1; TCRdb calls TRBD1, which cannot be checked without DNA. From germline, CDR1 is SGHRS and CDR2 YFSETQ. The CDR3 is 16 amino acids. CDR3 sequence: CASSSLPGQDYNEQFF.

V usage is TRBV29-1 and J usage is TRBJ1-3; TCRdb's D gene call, TRBD1, goes unchecked for lack of DNA. The CDR3 has 14 residues. The germline CDR1 and CDR2 sequences are SQVTM and ANQGSEA. The CDR3 is CSAHGTDSGNTIYF.

The genes are TRBV5-1 and TRBJ2-5; as DNA is missing, the TRBD1 call by TCRdb cannot be tested. The CDR3 contains 17 residues. The germline gives CDR1 SGHRS, CDR2 YFSETQ. CDR3 loop: CASSLGLTRGEQETQYF. The variable domain in full, with the rest retrieved from reference TRBV5-1 and TRBJ2-5, is KAGVTQTPRYLIKTRGQQVTLSCSPISGHRSVSWYQQTPGQGLQFLFEYFSETQRNKGNFPGRFSGRQFSNSRSEMNVSTLELGDSALYLCASSLGLTRGEQETQYFGPGTRLLVL.

The CDR3 loop reads CASSPGARDNQPQHF. The rearrangement joins TRBV6-1 to TRBJ1-5; TCRdb indicates TRBD1, and absent DNA this call remains unverified. The CDR3 spans 15 residues. Looked up from germline, CDR1 is MNHNS and CDR2 is SASEGT.

The gene calls are TRBV6-4 and TRBJ1-1; TCRdb gives TRBD1 as the D gene, but with no DNA this cannot be confirmed. The CDR3 loop spans 15 amino acids. Looked up from germline, CDR1 is MRHNA and CDR2 is SNTAGT. CDR3 amino acids: CASSAEGRGLTEAFF.

The chain joins TRBV18 to TRBJ2-2; no DNA is available, so the TRBD1 call from TCRdb remains unchecked. The CDR3 sequence is 16 residues long. CDR1 is KGHSH and CDR2 is LQKENI in the germline V gene. The CDR3 sequence is CASSPPHQGNTGELFF.

V usage is TRBV29-1 and J usage is TRBJ2-1; TCRdb's D gene call, TRBD1, goes unchecked for lack of DNA. The CDR3 has 12 amino acids. Germline lookup yields CDR1 SQVTM and CDR2 ANQGSEA. The CDR3 here is CSVEGGSDEQFF.

The chain is built from TRBV7-9 and TRBJ1-1; TCRdb calls TRBD1, which cannot be checked without DNA. CDR1 SEHNR and CDR2 FQNEAQ come from the germline V gene (reference sequence). The length of the CDR3 is 16 residues. CDR3 sequence: CASSSTGTLGGTEAFF.

This rearrangement joins TRBV4-1 to TRBJ1-6; absent DNA, TCRdb's TRBD1 call cannot be checked. Germline V gene lookup returns CDR1 MGHRA and CDR2 YSYEKL. The CDR3 covers 16 residues. The CDR3 protein is CASSQAGDGIYSPLHF.

The chain has TRBV27 and TRBJ1-2. The CDR3 totals 13 residues. From germline, CDR1 is MNHEY and CDR2 SMNVEV (reference sequence). The CDR3 region is CASSFRDPPGYTF.

The chain couples TRBV7-8 to TRBJ2-5. The CDR3 covers 13 residues. Germline CDR1 is SGHVS and CDR2 is FQNEAQ. The CDR3: CASSLAKKETQYF.

The chain links TRBV15 to TRBJ1-2. Per the germline V gene, CDR1 is LNHNV and CDR2 is YYDKDF (reference sequence). The CDR3 has 16 residues. CDR3 protein: CATSRDSSRVNYGYTF.

This chain connects TRBV20-1 to TRBJ1-2. Looked up from germline, CDR1 is DFQATT and CDR2 is SNEGSKA (reference sequence). This CDR3 is 15 amino acids long. The CDR3 spells CSASKGPRHNYGYTF.

The chain carries TRBV12-3 or TRBV12-4 and TRBJ2-2; TCRdb gives TRBD1 as the D gene, but with no DNA this cannot be confirmed. This CDR3 has 15 amino acids. CDR3 sequence: CASSFGGAPSGELFF.

The chain joins TRBV6-2 or TRBV6-3 to TRBJ2-1; TCRdb designates TRBD2, a call that cannot be tested without DNA. CDR1 MNHEY and CDR2 SVGEGT come from the germline V gene. The CDR3 runs to 14 residues. The CDR3 loop is CATIPAGGHDEQFF.

The CDR3 is CASRAGQENGYTF. The V gene is TRBV5-5, the J gene TRBJ1-2; TCRdb's D call of TRBD1 is untestable without DNA. Germline-derived CDR1 and CDR2 are SGHKS and YYEKEE (reference sequence). CDR3 length equals 13 residues.

This chain connects TRBV20-1 to TRBJ2-5; the D gene TCRdb calls, TRBD1, cannot be checked with no DNA. CDR1 and CDR2 from the germline V gene are DFQATT and SNEGSKA (reference sequence). The CDR3 is 15 amino acids. CDR3 region: CSARDTWGSWETQYF.